This T cell receptor (beta chain) was obtained from a study of cytomegalovirus exposure and HLA in healthy donors. With V trimmed by 7 bases and J by 9 bases, 11 bases remained unmatched. The CDR3 consists of 13 residues. Germline assignment: CDR1 MGHDK and CDR2 SYGVNS. The PCR used 60 Vbeta and 13 Jbeta primers. Assay: immunoSEQ multiplex PCR; the TCRdb copy retains only in-frame clones and omits some. The repertoire includes under 150,000 clones, approximately 79% of them detected once, and 4.2% sits in the top ten. The source is a man between 50 and 59 years old in good health and CMV-seropositive. Sequencing input: PBMCs. The rearrangement links TRBV25-1 to TRBJ2-7; 8 nucleotides line up with TRBD1. The CDR3 DNA reads as TGTGCCAGCACTGGGACAGGAACAGGCGGGCAGTACTTC. Translated: CASTGTGTGGQYF.